These 6 T cell receptor beta chains were sequenced from one sample in a study of CD8 T cells in ankylosing spondylitis. A single record per CDR3 protein comes from TCRdb applying MiXCR to the 5' RACE reads. This table holds 40,000 or so distinct CDR3 sequences, approximately 3% found once. The sequencing input was blood, either unsorted or a sorted T cell fraction (not recorded which). These receptors were collected from a male donor with ankylosing spondylitis or in good health (not recorded which).

The V and J genes are TRBV2 and TRBJ1-1; D is uncertain. The germline CDR1 and CDR2 sequences are SNHLY and FYNNEI. V was clipped by 2 bases and J by 0 bases, with 7 bases between them. This CDR3 spans 14 amino acids. The chain's CDR3 is CASSEPSMNTEAFF. CDR3 sequence (DNA): TGTGCCAGCAGTGAACCCAGCATGAACACTGAAGCTTTCTTT.

Many counts were recorded for this clonotype. This chain links TRBV9 with TRBJ2-1; TRBD2 might be the D (5 bases). From germline, CDR1 is SGDLS and CDR2 YYNGEE. This CDR3 is 15 amino acids long. The V end was cut by 1 base, the J end by 2 bases, with 10 bases between. CDR3: CASSVRPGTYNEQFF. CDR3 coding DNA: TGTGCCAGCAGCGTAAGGCCGGGGACCTACAATGAGCAGTTCTTC.

In this sample, this clonotype turned up many times. This chain's CDR3 is CASRRGLAGPGDTQYF. CDR3 nucleotides: TGTGCCAGCAGACGAGGACTAGCGGGACCGGGGGATACGCAGTATTTT. The J gene is TRBJ2-3, the V gene TRBV9, with TRBD2 identical over 12 bases. V gave up 5 bases and J gave up 6 bases; unmatched junction bases: 10. The germline CDR1 and CDR2 sequences are SGDLS and YYNGEE. The CDR3 is 16 residues long.

This clonotype was seen many times. The chain has TRBV9 and TRBJ2-2; the D gene is possibly TRBD1 (6 bases). The CDR3 loop spans 16 amino acids. Germline loops: CDR1 SGDLS, CDR2 YYNGEE. The V end was cut by 4 bases, the J end by 3 bases, with 16 bases between. This chain's CDR3 is CASSLAGTPDTGELFF. The CDR3 nucleotides are TGTGCCAGCAGCTTAGCCGGGACACCCGACACCGGGGAGCTGTTTTTT.

This clonotype was counted many times. The chain combines TRBV9 with TRBJ2-5; D is unresolved. Trimming removed 4 bases at V and 5 bases at J, with 9 bases between. The CDR3 spans 12 residues. The germline CDR1 and CDR2 sequences are SGDLS and YYNGEE. The DNA of the CDR3 is TGTGCCAGCAGCATGTCCGGCGAGACCCAGTACTTC. Translation gives CASSMSGETQYF.

This clonotype has ten or more counts. J is TRBJ2-7 and V is TRBV21-1; the table's D call of TRBD1 was not tested on the DNA. TRBV21-1 is a pseudogene segment. The CDR3 extends over 15 amino acids. The CDR3 nucleotides are TGTGCCAGCAGCTTAGACCTACGGGACACCTACGAGCAGTACGTC. It codes for CASSLDLRDTYEQYV.